The rows below give T cell receptor beta chains drawn from one sample of a study of shared clonotypes between healthy human individuals. Generated by immunoSEQ multiplex PCR, the TCRdb table keeps only in-frame clones and is missing some. The sample gives some 800,000 clones, over 90% of which show up once; 20% to 30% is in the top ten. The sequencing input was naive CD8+ T cells sorted from blood. These receptors came from a man aged 30 to 45 in good health. Each CDR3 is given with its conserved first and last residue. A D gene is named only where the DNA matches it firmly. Rows may omit the clone size; those that give it use once, few, many or a size class.

cdr3_aa | cdr3_nt | clone_size | j_call | v_call | d_call
CASSYGGQGNEQYF | TGTGCCAGCAGTTATGGCGGACAGGGCAACGAGCAGTACTTC | NA | TRBJ2-7 | TRBV6-9 | TRBD1
CASSFWGARETQYF | TGTGCCAGCAGCTTTTGGGGGGCCAGGGAGACCCAGTACTTC | NA | TRBJ2-5 | TRBV5-4 | NA
CASSLLDSLYEQYF | TGCGCCAGCAGCCTTCTGGACAGTCTCTACGAGCAGTACTTC | NA | TRBJ2-7 | TRBV5-1 | NA
CASSWAVGNTIYF | TGTGCCAGTAGTTGGGCGGTTGGAAACACCATATATTTT | NA | TRBJ1-3 | TRBV19 | NA
CASSEGQGLNQPQHF | TGTGCCAGCAGCGAAGGACAGGGCTTAAATCAGCCCCAGCATTTT | NA | TRBJ1-5 | TRBV7-9 | TRBD1
CASREVASYEQYF | TGTGCCAGCAGAGAGGTAGCATCCTACGAGCAGTACTTC | NA | TRBJ2-7 | TRBV2 | NA
CAWGGQSAFF | TGTGCCTGGGGGGGACAGTCAGCTTTCTTT | NA | TRBJ1-1 | TRBV30 | TRBD1
CASSLVGAAEQYF | TGTGCCAGCAGCTTGGTAGGGGCCGCCGAGCAGTACTTC | NA | TRBJ2-7 | TRBV5-5 | NA
CAISEEGRSSYEQYF | TGTGCCATCAGTGAAGAAGGGCGAAGCTCCTACGAGCAGTACTTC | NA | TRBJ2-7 | TRBV10-3 | NA
CASSLVMSTTNEKLFF | TGTGCCAGCAGCTTAGTAATGAGCACAACTAATGAAAAACTGTTTTTT | NA | TRBJ1-4 | TRBV7-9 | NA
CASSFEGEAFF | TGTGCCAGCAGCTTTGAGGGTGAAGCTTTCTTT | NA | TRBJ1-1 | TRBV7-9 | NA
CASSTRDRVQETQYF | TGTGCCAGCAGTACAAGGGACAGAGTACAAGAGACCCAGTACTTC | NA | TRBJ2-5 | TRBV27 | TRBD1
CASSYNRGPVYEQYF | TGTGCCAGCAGCTATAACAGGGGGCCTGTCTACGAGCAGTACTTC | once | TRBJ2-7 | TRBV14 | TRBD1
CASSFINGWEGDEQFF | TGCGCCAGCAGCTTTATCAATGGGTGGGAGGGGGATGAGCAGTTCTTC | NA | TRBJ2-1 | TRBV5-1 | NA
CASSEGVYEQYF | TGCGCCAGCAGTGAGGGGGTGTACGAGCAGTACTTC | NA | TRBJ2-7 | TRBV10-1 | NA
CASSLELMETQYF | TGTGCCAGCAGCTTAGAACTGATGGAGACCCAGTACTTC | NA | TRBJ2-5 | TRBV7-6 | NA
CAISESGIQAYEQYF | TGTGCCATCAGTGAGTCCGGCATACAGGCTTACGAGCAGTACTTC | NA | TRBJ2-7 | TRBV10-3 | NA
CASSLHLGTEAFF | TGTGCCAGCAGCCTACACTTGGGCACTGAAGCTTTCTTT | once | TRBJ1-1 | TRBV7-2 | NA
CASSPTTGSPQYF | TGTGCCAGCAGTCCCACAACAGGTTCTCCGCAGTATTTT | once | TRBJ2-3 | TRBV6-5 | NA
CASSYSPYKGSYGYTF | TGTGCCAGCAGTTACTCTCCTTATAAGGGAAGCTATGGCTACACCTTC | NA | TRBJ1-2 | TRBV6-5 | NA
CSVEGLSQSSYNEQFF | TGCAGCGTTGAAGGCCTTAGCCAAAGCTCCTACAATGAGCAGTTCTTC | NA | TRBJ2-1 | TRBV29-1 | NA
CASSPAGQGRYEQYF | TGTGCCAGCAGCCCAGCGGGACAGGGCAGATACGAGCAGTACTTC | NA | TRBJ2-7 | TRBV9 | TRBD1
CASSLQHMNTQYF | TGTGCCAGCAGTTTACAACATATGAATACGCAGTATTTT | NA | TRBJ2-3 | TRBV27 | NA
CASSSDAYEQYF | TGTGCCAGCAGCTCGGACGCCTACGAGCAGTACTTC | NA | TRBJ2-7 | TRBV7-9 | NA
CASSHASGRGEQFF | TGCGCCAGCAGCCACGCTAGCGGGAGGGGTGAGCAGTTCTTC | once | TRBJ2-1 | TRBV4-3 | TRBD2
CASSWTSGRTNTGELFF | TGTGCCAGCAGCTGGACTAGCGGGAGGACAAACACCGGGGAGCTGTTTTTT | NA | TRBJ2-2 | TRBV7-9 | TRBD2